This T cell receptor beta chain was sequenced during a study of blood T cells in healthy people across ages (dated by TCRdb to 2014 to 2015). In the study overall: In model experiments, template switching captured about one uniquely barcoded TCR beta cDNA molecule for every two T cells. Age-related changes in TCR beta repertoire diversity were measured in the study by deep sequencing normalized with unique cDNA molecular identifiers. Four age groups were formed from the donors: young (average about 16 years), middle-aged (around 41), aged (around 68) and long-lived (about 80). To avoid experimental bias, donors of different ages were spread randomly across the sequencing lanes. The study analyzed two additional independent replicas of 1 million unique cDNA reads from the same blood draw for two donors, one aged 18 to 30 and one aged 80 or older. The paper's findings and limits, for the study overall: Because donor CMV infection status was unknown, age-related changes in expanded clonotypes were potentially confounded. Observed TCR beta diversity correlated strongly with the percentage of naive T cells measured by flow cytometry. Observed TCR beta diversity per million T cells fell roughly linearly with age, and a significant reduction was already apparent by age approximately 40. Estimates of total diversity based on one million sequenced T cells were regarded as lower bounds and as underestimates. Compared with the aged group, the long-lived group had more naive CD4+ T cells, fewer expanded clones and increased TCR diversity, a pattern suggesting age selection. Because profiling used bulk unsorted PBMCs, naive and antigen-experienced compartments could not be compared conclusively.

Systemically healthy Caucasian individuals from Russia, 39 in total and aged roughly 6 to 95 years, were included as donors. Each donor gave around 9.9 milliliters of peripheral blood, collected into EDTA-treated Vacutainer tubes. Ficoll-Paque density-gradient centrifugation was used to isolate PBMCs, with at least 6.5 million obtained per sample. Total RNA, at least 6 micrograms per sample, was extracted from PBMCs with Trizol reagent. Naive CD45RAhigh/CD27high T cell percentages were measured by flow cytometry on a PBMC aliquot from every donor. Note on this clonotype: Its antigen has not been determined. Within one base of it there is no much larger clone, and no base qualities were kept.

V loses 8 bases at its end and J loses 0 bases; junction bases beyond the gene matches: 4. In the germline V gene (reference sequence), CDR1 corresponds to MNHNY and CDR2 to SVGAGI. The CDR3 has 16 amino acids, counting the end cysteine and phenylalanine. The retained sequence is limited to the CDR3, 48 bases, with the frame set at the first base. Libraries were prepared through 5' RACE. Instrument used: Illumina HiSeq 2500. A second PCR of roughly 6 to 11 cycles was run with a J-beta primer mix and a sample-barcoded 5' primer. Each TCR beta cDNA molecule received a unique molecular identifier from a template-switch 5' adaptor carrying 12 random nucleotides. Each sample yielded at least 3 million CDR3-containing paired-end reads. First-strand cDNA was synthesized from all RNA with the Mint cDNA synthesis kit, primed by a TRBC-specific oligonucleotide. After uracil-DNA glycosylase treatment, a first 18-cycle PCR used universal primers M1SS and BC2_uni_R on all cDNA. The authors' analysis ran thus. Normalization of each sample was performed by random selection of 1 million high-quality reads, each carrying a distinct molecular identifier. Reads with shared molecular identifiers were discarded instead of being binned into consensus sequences. MiTCR, set to a Q25 quality threshold and the strictest error-elimination algorithm, was used for CDR3 identification, clonotype clustering and error correction. A nonparametric unseen species model using Euler transformation provided a lower-bound estimate of total TCR beta diversity. Starting from the raw public reads, TCRdb applied fastp trimming at Q25, assembled clones with MiXCR and retained in-frame beta chains. When rows share a CDR3 protein, they turn into one entry using the most common DNA and genes. TCRdb, rather than the study authors, made the V and J calls. The sample table lists hundreds of thousands of distinct CDR3 sequences, roughly 50% of them with a count of one. The top ten hold approximately 23% of the sample.

The chain is assembled from TRBV6-6 and TRBJ2-1, and TRBD2 matches 13 of the central bases. The TCR comes from a man aged 25-45 years in good health. Sequencing input: blood. The DNA sequence is given as TGTGCCAGCTCCGGGACTAGCGGGGACTCCTACAATGAGCAGTTCTTC. Its amino acids are CASSGTSGDSYNEQFF.